Shown below are 29 T cell receptor beta chains from a single sample sequenced in a study of cytomegalovirus exposure and HLA in healthy donors. With 60 Vbeta and 13 Jbeta primers, the PCR was carried out. Data came from immunoSEQ multiplex PCR; TCRdb stores just in-frame clones and leaves some out. The sample records 150,000 or so clones, about 88% being singletons. Material: PBMCs. These TCRs come from a man between 18 and 29 years old in good health and CMV-seropositive.

On this clone: The same CDR3 is also encoded by other DNA sequences in this sample. The V and J genes are TRBV4-1 and TRBJ1-1; 9 bases are shared with TRBD1. The CDR3 consists of 18 residues. Germline lookup yields CDR1 MGHRA and CDR2 YSYEKL. V lost 2 bases to trimming and J lost 1 base; unmatched junction nucleotides: 11. Here the CDR3 DNA reads TGCGCCAGCAGCCAACCCAGAGGGGGACAGGGATCGAACACTGAAGCTTTCTTT. Its translation is CASSQPRGGQGSNTEAFF.

This clone came up a few times. The J gene is TRBJ1-6, the V gene TRBV5-6, with D maybe TRBD1 (5 bases). V lost 7 bases and J lost 4, with 6 bases in between. Per germline, CDR1 SGHDT and CDR2 YYEEEE. This CDR3 has 12 residues. CDR3 residues: CASRQYNSPLHF. CDR3 nucleotide sequence: TGTGCCAGCCGACAGTATAATTCACCCCTCCACTTT.

This clone appeared once. The chain links TRBV7-8 to TRBJ2-1; 8 bases line up with TRBD2. The CDR3 extends over 14 amino acids. From germline, CDR1 is SGHVS and CDR2 FQNEAQ. V gave up 3 bases and J gave up 2 bases; unmatched junction bases: 0. The CDR3 DNA is TGTGCCAGCAGCTTTAGCGGGGCCTACAATGAGCAGTTCTTC. Translated: CASSFSGAYNEQFF.

The chain is built from TRBV18 and TRBJ2-2; possibly TRBD1 for D (6 bases). The germline V gene has CDR1 KGHSH and CDR2 LQKENI. Trimming removed 3 bases from V and 4 bases from J, with 18 bases in between. CDR3 length: 17 amino acids. The chain's CDR3 is CASSPQGLGASTGELFF. The CDR3 region has the DNA TGTGCCAGCTCACCCCAGGGGCTGGGCGCGAGCACCGGGGAGCTGTTTTTT. The complete variable domain, with remaining parts taken from reference TRBV18 and TRBJ2-2, reads NAGVMQNPRHLVRRRGQEARLRCSPMKGHSHVYWYRQLPEEGLKFMVYLQKENIIDESGMPKERFSAEFPKEGPSILRIQQVVRGDSAAYFCASSPQGLGASTGELFFGEGSRLTVL.

The chain recombines TRBV14 with TRBJ1-3, with D maybe TRBD1 (6 bases). This CDR3 contains 15 residues. CDR1 and CDR2 from the germline V gene are SGHDN and FVKESK. Deletions cut 4 bases from V and 2 bases from J, with 12 bases between. CDR3 DNA: TGTGCCAGCAGCCCCCACTGGGACACTGGAAACACCATATATTTT. Its translation is CASSPHWDTGNTIYF.

For this clone: One end of the junction varies from germline; a read error may be responsible. The chain couples TRBV10-3 to TRBJ2-6, with D tentatively TRBD1 (5 bases). The CDR3 is made up of 17 amino acids. The germline V gene encodes CDR1 ENHRY and CDR2 SYGVKD. CDR3 nucleotides: TGTGCCATCAGTGAGTCGACGGTGAGCTCTGGGGCCAACGGCCTGACTTTC. It is translated as CAISESTVSSGANGLTF.

The chain carries TRBV5-4 and TRBJ1-1, with a tentative D call TRBD1 (5 bases). This CDR3 region has 14 residues. V shed 3 bases and J shed 4 bases, with 13 bases lying between them. Germline CDR1 reads SGHNT; CDR2 reads YYREEE (reference sequence). The CDR3: CASSSTAPFTEAFF. The CDR3 DNA sequence: TGTGCCAGCAGCTCGACAGCTCCCTTCACTGAAGCTTTCTTT. Full variable domain (outside the CDR3, taken from reference TRBV5-4 and TRBJ1-1): ETGVTQSPTHLIKTRGQQVTLRCSSQSGHNTVSWYQQALGQGPQFIFQYYREEENGRGNFPPRFSGLQFPNYSSELNVNALELDDSALYLCASSSTAPFTEAFFGQGTRLTVV.

A word on this clone: The junction shows a germline mismatch at one end, possibly a read error. The rearrangement joins TRBV7-7 to TRBJ2-1; the D is unclear. This CDR3 comprises 14 residues. Germline V gives CDR1 SSHAT, CDR2 FNYEAQ (reference sequence). In DNA, the CDR3 is TGTGCTAGCAGCTTAGGAGCCTCAGGATCGAGACAGTTCTTC. Its translation is CASSLGASGSRQFF.

The chain employs TRBV5-1 and TRBJ1-1; TRBD1 might be the D (6 bases). With 1 base removed from V and 6 bases from J, the gap between germline ends came to 13 bases. The length of the CDR3 is 14 residues. Germline CDR1 is SGHRS and CDR2 is YFSETQ. The CDR3 nucleotides read TGCGCCAGCAGCTTGATGGGGGACACCTCTGAAGCTTTCTTT. Translation: CASSLMGDTSEAFF. Looking up the rest from reference TRBV5-1 and TRBJ1-1 gives the full variable domain: KAGVTQTPRYLIKTRGQQVTLSCSPISGHRSVSWYQQTPGQGLQFLFEYFSETQRNKGNFPGRFSGRQFSNSRSEMNVSTLELGDSALYLCASSLMGDTSEAFFGQGTRLTVV.

The chain is built from TRBV9 and TRBJ2-1; D might be TRBD1 (6 bases). V lost 4 bases and J 7 bases, leaving 27 bases between the germline ends. Germline V gives CDR1 SGDLS, CDR2 YYNGEE. The CDR3 has 18 amino acids. The CDR3 nucleotides are TGTGCCAGCAGCCCACAACCCCAGGGGAAAGACAGAAAAAATGAGCAGTTCTTC. Translation gives CASSPQPQGKDRKNEQFF. Using reference TRBV9 and TRBJ2-1 for the parts outside the CDR3, the full variable domain is DSGVTQTPKHLITATGQRVTLRCSPRSGDLSVYWYQQSLDQGLQFLIQYYNGEERAKGNILERFSAQQFPDLHSELNLSSLELGDSALYFCASSPQPQGKDRKNEQFFGPGTRLTVL.

V is TRBV7-9 and J is TRBJ1-2; D not certain. The germline V gene encodes CDR1 SEHNR and CDR2 FQNEAQ (reference sequence). The CDR3 is made up of 15 amino acids. V was pared by 1 base and J by 3 bases, with 12 bases between. In nucleotides, the CDR3 is TGTGCCAGCAGCTTAGGGCAGGCAGATCACTATGGCTACACCTTC. Protein sequence: CASSLGQADHYGYTF.

The V gene is TRBV5-6, the J gene TRBJ2-7, with unresolved D. V was clipped by 4 bases and J by 4 bases, with 15 bases between them. The CDR3 extends over 14 amino acids. Germline V gives CDR1 SGHDT, CDR2 YYEEEE. The CDR3: CASSTKLAAYEQYF. CDR3 bases: TGTGCCAGCAGCACCAAGCTGGCGGCATACGAGCAGTACTTC.

In the case of this clone: This specimen includes other DNA sequences encoding the same CDR3. The V gene is TRBV4-1, the J gene TRBJ1-4; TRBD1 is a possible D gene (6 bases). Germline V lookup: CDR1 MGHRA, CDR2 YSYEKL. The CDR3 contains 15 residues. V lost 4 bases and J lost 0, with 9 bases in between. CDR3 region: CASSPQGATNEKLFF. CDR3 DNA sequence: TGCGCCAGCAGCCCACAGGGCGCAACTAATGAAAAACTGTTTTTT.

The V and J genes are TRBV25-1 and TRBJ2-2; no firm D call. The CDR3 covers 16 residues. V lost 7 bases to trimming and J lost 1 base, with 16 bases between them. Germline CDR1 is MGHDK and CDR2 is SYGVNS. CDR3 DNA sequence: TGTGCCAGCAACGCCCATGGGCTCTTGAACACCGGGGAGCTGTTTTTT. Translated, it gives CASNAHGLLNTGELFF.

The chain couples TRBV30 to TRBJ1-4; no definite D call. With 8 bases removed from V and 5 bases from J, the gap between germline ends came to 15 bases. Germline CDR1 GTSNPN, CDR2 SVGIG (reference sequence). CDR3 size: 13 residues. The CDR3 bases are TGTGCCGGGCTTGGCGCCCAAAATGAAAAACTGTTTTTT. Translating gives CAGLGAQNEKLFF.

The CDR3 spells CASSDRLYNEQFF. The CDR3 DNA reads as TGTGCCAGCAGTGACAGGCTCTACAATGAGCAGTTCTTC. The chain uses TRBV6-1 and TRBJ2-1, with D unclear. CDR3 length: 13 amino acids. The germline V gene encodes CDR1 MNHNS and CDR2 SASEGT. The ends were cut back, 3 bases at V and 3 bases at J, with 6 bases in the middle.

This chain uses TRBV12-5 with TRBJ1-2; 9 positions agree with TRBD1. Germline V gives CDR1 LGHNT, CDR2 FRNRAP. V shed 5 bases and J 4 bases; nucleotides not matched to a gene: 11. CDR3 size: 16 residues. In nucleotides, the CDR3 is TGTGCTAGTGGTAACACCACAGGGGGCTTCGCCTATGGCTACACCTTC. Its protein is CASGNTTGGFAYGYTF.

The chain carries TRBV9 and TRBJ2-7, with a weak D call TRBD2 (6 bases). The CDR3 is 15 amino acids. Trimming stripped 3 bases from V and 5 bases from J, with 18 bases between. CDR1 and CDR2 (germline): SGDLS, YYNGEE. CDR3 sequence (DNA): TGTGCCAGCAGCGCCCTAGGCGGGACGACAGACGAGCAGTACTTC. Amino acids: CASSALGGTTDEQYF.

The gene calls are TRBV9 and TRBJ2-3; 9 nucleotides agree with TRBD2. Trimming at V came to 0 bases and at J to 5 bases, leaving 7 bases not matched to a gene. CDR3 length equals 16 residues. Germline V gene data show CDR1 as SGDLS and CDR2 as YYNGEE. The CDR3: CASSVEASGVLDTQYF. The CDR3 DNA reads as TGTGCCAGCAGCGTAGAGGCTAGCGGGGTTCTAGATACGCAGTATTTT. Full variable domain (remainder filled in from reference TRBV9 and TRBJ2-3): DSGVTQTPKHLITATGQRVTLRCSPRSGDLSVYWYQQSLDQGLQFLIQYYNGEERAKGNILERFSAQQFPDLHSELNLSSLELGDSALYFCASSVEASGVLDTQYFGPGTRLTVL.

The chain combines TRBV10-3 with TRBJ1-1; 10 bases align to TRBD1. The trim removed 10 bases at V and 1 base at J, leaving 3 bases unmatched. In germline, CDR1 is ENHRY, CDR2 SYGVKD. The CDR3 extends over 13 amino acids. CDR3 amino acids: CATWTGGNTEAFF. The CDR3 bases are TGTGCCACCTGGACAGGGGGGAACACTGAAGCTTTCTTT.

The chain combines TRBV6-1 with TRBJ2-2; 16 positions agree with TRBD2. There are 15 residues in the CDR3. Germline assignment: CDR1 MNHNS and CDR2 SASEGT. The V gene end was trimmed by 10 bases and the J gene end by 6 bases; junction bases not matched to a gene: 5. Here the CDR3 DNA reads TGTGCCACTACCGGGACTAGCGGGGGGGCCGGGGAGCTGTTTTTT. Translated, it gives CATTGTSGGAGELFF.

The V gene is TRBV6-7, the J gene TRBJ2-4, with TRBD2 as a possible D gene (7 bases). TRBV6-7 is flagged as an ORF with uncertain function. V dropped 1 base and J dropped 0 bases, with 19 bases sitting between them. The CDR3 has 19 amino acids. CDR3 in DNA: TGTGCCAGCAGTTACTGGGCGGGGCGGGGGCCTGGAGCCAAAAACATTCAGTACTTC. Amino acids: CASSYWAGRGPGAKNIQYF.

The chain joins TRBV9 to TRBJ1-1; possible D gene TRBD1, 5 bases. Germline values: CDR1 SGDLS, CDR2 YYNGEE. Trimming removed 3 bases at V and 6 bases at J, with 12 bases between. The length of the CDR3 is 13 residues. This chain's CDR3 is CASSAIGAPEAFF. Written as DNA, the CDR3 is TGTGCCAGCAGCGCGATAGGGGCACCTGAAGCTTTCTTT.

The rearrangement uses TRBV2 and TRBJ2-7; 9 nucleotides line up with TRBD1. With 7 bases clipped from V and 5 bases from J, the junction kept 9 bases outside the gene matches. The germline gives CDR1 SNHLY, CDR2 FYNNEI. The CDR3 totals 14 residues. CDR3 nucleotide sequence: TGTGCCAGCACCCGGACAGGGGTCACCCACGAGCAGTACTTC. The encoded protein is CASTRTGVTHEQYF. Full variable domain (remainder filled in from reference TRBV2 and TRBJ2-7): EPEVTQTPSHQVTQMGQEVILRCVPISNHLYFYWYRQILGQKVEFLVSFYNNEISEKSEIFDDQFSVERPDGSNFTLKIRSTKLEDSAMYFCASTRTGVTHEQYFGPGTRLTVT.

The chain uses TRBV5-6 and TRBJ1-2, with 7 bases matching TRBD1. Germline V gene sequence: CDR1 SGHDT, CDR2 YYEEEE. Losses at the gene ends were 4 bases for V and 0 bases for J; bases not matched to a gene: 15. This CDR3 spans 18 amino acids. The CDR3 protein is CASSLPQGGAFANYGYTF. The CDR3 DNA sequence: TGTGCCAGCAGCCTACCCCAGGGGGGCGCCTTTGCTAACTATGGCTACACCTTC.

The V call is TRBV25-1, the J call TRBJ2-5, with D unclear. CDR3 length: 11 residues. Germline V gives CDR1 MGHDK, CDR2 SYGVNS. V lost 6 bases to trimming and J lost 3 bases, with 5 bases between them. Here the CDR3 DNA reads TGTGCCAGCAGCTCAGAAGAGACCCAGTACTTC. Translated, it gives CASSSEETQYF.

This sequence joins TRBV5-4 and TRBJ2-2; 12 bases fit TRBD1. Germline CDR1 SGHNT, CDR2 YYREEE (reference sequence). The CDR3 runs 16 residues. Germline trimming cut 4 bases from V and 7 bases from J; bases unmatched to any gene: 8. The CDR3 protein is CASSRPGQGAFGELFF. DNA of the CDR3: TGTGCCAGCAGCCGCCCGGGACAGGGGGCGTTCGGGGAGCTGTTTTTT.

The table lists this clone with a few counts. This rearrangement joins TRBV27 to TRBJ1-6; unclear D gene. Trimming pared 7 bases from V and 1 base from J, leaving 17 bases between. CDR3 size: 17 residues. CDR1 MNHEY and CDR2 SMNVEV come from the germline V gene (reference sequence). The CDR3 bases are TGTGCCAGCACCTTTACCTTCAGCGAATCCTATAATTCACCCCTCCACTTT. It translates to CASTFTFSESYNSPLHF.

The chain uses TRBV11-3 and TRBJ2-5, with D tentatively TRBD2 (5 bases). This CDR3 contains 13 residues. Deletions cut 1 base from V and 2 bases from J, with 5 bases between. Looked up from germline, CDR1 is SGHNT and CDR2 is YENEEA. Here the CDR3 DNA reads TGTGCCAGCAGCTTAGGGGAGCAAGAGACCCAGTACTTC. Amino acid sequence: CASSLGEQETQYF.